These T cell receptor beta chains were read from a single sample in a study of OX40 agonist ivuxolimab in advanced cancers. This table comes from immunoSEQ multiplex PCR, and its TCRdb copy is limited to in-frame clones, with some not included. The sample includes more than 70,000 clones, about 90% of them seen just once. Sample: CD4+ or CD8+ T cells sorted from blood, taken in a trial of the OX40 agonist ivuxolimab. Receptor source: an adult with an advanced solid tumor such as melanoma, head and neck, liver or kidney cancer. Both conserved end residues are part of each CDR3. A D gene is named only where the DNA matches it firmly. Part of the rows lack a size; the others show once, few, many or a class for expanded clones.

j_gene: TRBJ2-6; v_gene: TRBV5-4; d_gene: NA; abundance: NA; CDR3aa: CASSPTGLRGANVLTF; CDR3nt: TGTGCCAGCAGCCCGACCGGACTGCGTGGGGCCAACGTCCTGACTTTC
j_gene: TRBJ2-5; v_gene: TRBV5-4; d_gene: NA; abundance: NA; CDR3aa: CASSLEGPSLKTQYF; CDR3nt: TGTGCCAGCAGCTTGGAGGGTCCTAGTCTGAAGACCCAGTACTTC
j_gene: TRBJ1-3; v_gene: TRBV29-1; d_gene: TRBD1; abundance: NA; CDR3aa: CSVSGDRDSGNTIYF; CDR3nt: TGCAGCGTCTCCGGGGACAGGGACTCTGGAAACACCATATATTTT
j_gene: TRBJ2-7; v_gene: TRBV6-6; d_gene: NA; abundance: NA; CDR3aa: CASSYSSYEQYF; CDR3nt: TGTGCCAGCAGTTACTCGAGCTACGAGCAGTACTTC
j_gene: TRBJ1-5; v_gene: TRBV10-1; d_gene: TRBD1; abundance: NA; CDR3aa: CATGTGDQPQHF; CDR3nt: TGCGCCACCGGGACAGGGGATCAGCCCCAGCATTTT
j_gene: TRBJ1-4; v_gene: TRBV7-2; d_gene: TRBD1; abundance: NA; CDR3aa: CASSYGQGGSPFF; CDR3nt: TGTGCCAGCAGTTACGGACAGGGCGGGAGCCCGTTTTTT
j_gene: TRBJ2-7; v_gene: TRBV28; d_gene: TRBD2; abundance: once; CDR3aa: CASSQPGLEYEQYF; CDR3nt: TGTGCCAGCAGCCAACCGGGACTAGAGTACGAGCAGTACTTC
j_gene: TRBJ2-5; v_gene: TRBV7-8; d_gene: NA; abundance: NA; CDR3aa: CASSYTYQETQYF; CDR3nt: TGTGCCAGCAGCTACACGTACCAAGAGACCCAGTACTTC
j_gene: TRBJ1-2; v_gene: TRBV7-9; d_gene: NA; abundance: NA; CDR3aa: CASSNTGLVGYTF; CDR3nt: TGTGCCAGCAGCAACACTGGGTTAGTAGGCTACACCTTC
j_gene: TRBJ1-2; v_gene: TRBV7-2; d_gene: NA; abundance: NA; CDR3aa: CASSRDYGYTF; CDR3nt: TGTGCCAGCAGCCGGGACTATGGCTACACCTTC
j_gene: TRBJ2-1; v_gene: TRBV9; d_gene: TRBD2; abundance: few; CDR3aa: CASSQTSGIYNEQFF; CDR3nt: TGTGCCAGCAGCCAGACTAGCGGGATATACAATGAGCAGTTCTTC
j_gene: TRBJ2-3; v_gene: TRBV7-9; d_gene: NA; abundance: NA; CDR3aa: CASSLEGRSTDTQYF; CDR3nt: TGTGCCAGCAGCTTAGAAGGACGGTCCACAGATACGCAGTATTTT
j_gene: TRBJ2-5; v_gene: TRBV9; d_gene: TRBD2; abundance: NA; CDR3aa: CASSVTSAQETQYF; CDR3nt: TGTGCCAGCAGCGTAACTAGCGCGCAAGAGACCCAGTACTTC
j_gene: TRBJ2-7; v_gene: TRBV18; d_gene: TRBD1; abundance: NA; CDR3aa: CASSPGQGSHEQYF; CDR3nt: TGTGCCAGCTCACCGGGACAGGGTAGTCACGAGCAGTACTTC